Shown below are 2 T cell receptor beta chains from a single sample sequenced in a study of cytomegalovirus exposure and HLA in healthy donors. The study ran its PCR with 60 Vbeta and 13 Jbeta primers. The data were produced by immunoSEQ multiplex PCR, yet TCRdb's version contains in-frame clones alone and is incomplete. The sample has over 150,000 clones, approximately 84% seen once. Sequenced: PBMCs. The receptor set was obtained from a man between 18 and 29 years old in good health and CMV-seronegative.

The chain combines TRBV27 with TRBJ2-7, with TRBD1 matching 7 bases. CDR3 length: 13 amino acids. J lost 6 bases, V lost 5 bases, and 7 bases had no gene match. Germline assignment: CDR1 MNHEY and CDR2 SMNVEV (reference sequence). In nucleotides, the CDR3 is TGTGCCAGCAGTCCACCCGGACAGGTCGAGCAGTACTTC. Translated: CASSPPGQVEQYF.

The chain is built from TRBV9 and TRBJ2-1; TRBD2 aligns across 9 bases. V dropped 0 bases and J dropped 6; count of bases not matched to a gene: 4. The CDR3 loop spans 15 amino acids. The V gene's germline CDR1 is SGDLS and CDR2 YYNGEE. This CDR3 reads CASSVGLAGSNEQFF. DNA of the CDR3: TGTGCCAGCAGCGTAGGGCTAGCGGGGAGCAATGAGCAGTTCTTC. Combining the CDR3 with reference TRBV9 and TRBJ2-1 gives the whole variable domain DSGVTQTPKHLITATGQRVTLRCSPRSGDLSVYWYQQSLDQGLQFLIQYYNGEERAKGNILERFSAQQFPDLHSELNLSSLELGDSALYFCASSVGLAGSNEQFFGPGTRLTVL.